Following are 10 T cell receptor beta chains from one sample sequenced in a study of blood T cell repertoires in COVID-19. Assay used: immunoSEQ multiplex PCR; TCRdb lists only in-frame clones, some missing. The sample yields fewer than 200,000 clones, roughly 88% seen once. Sequencing was done on a sample of peripheral blood. These receptor sequences come from a woman aged 80 or older with active or convalescent COVID-19.

V is TRBV6-2 or TRBV6-3 and J is TRBJ2-4; 11 nucleotides match TRBD2. Germline lookup yields CDR1 MNHEY and CDR2 SVGEGT. Unmatched junction bases numbered 2, after V lost 6 bases and J lost 1 base. This CDR3 spans 15 amino acids. For the CDR3, the DNA is TGTGCCAGCAGCCCTAGCGGGGGGGCCAAAAACATTCAGTACTTC. Translating gives CASSPSGGAKNIQYF.

The chain uses TRBV19 and TRBJ2-6; 7 bases line up with TRBD1. Germline V lookup: CDR1 LNHDA, CDR2 SQIVND (reference sequence). CDR3 size: 18 residues. Germline trimming cut 4 bases from V and 2 bases from J; bases unmatched to any gene: 11. The CDR3 DNA sequence: TGTGCCAGTAGTAGGCCGACAGGGCAGCTCCCTGGGGCCAACGTCCTGACTTTC. As protein: CASSRPTGQLPGANVLTF.

The genes are TRBV5-4 and TRBJ2-5; D perhaps matches TRBD1 (6 bases). Trimming removed 4 bases at V and 5 bases at J, with 15 bases between. Germline V CDR1 and CDR2: SGHNT, YYREEE (reference sequence). This CDR3 is 14 amino acids long. CDR3 DNA: TGTGCCAGCAGCCTACCAGGGGTACGGGAGACCCAGTACTTC. Protein product: CASSLPGVRETQYF.

V gene TRBV5-4 combines with J gene TRBJ1-2; TRBD1 agrees at 7 bases. V lost 5 bases, J lost 7 bases, and 17 bases stayed unmatched. Looked up from germline, CDR1 is SGHNT and CDR2 is YYREEE (reference sequence). The CDR3 is made up of 16 amino acids. DNA for the CDR3: TGTGCCAGCAGTTGGCTAGGGGACAGAACCACCTTTGGCTACACCTTC. Translation: CASSWLGDRTTFGYTF.

The V and J genes are TRBV10-3 and TRBJ1-5; 11 nucleotides match TRBD1. The CDR3 extends over 13 amino acids. J was trimmed by 6 bases and V by 10 bases; bases with no gene match: 5. The germline gives CDR1 ENHRY, CDR2 SYGVKD. The CDR3 reads CASGQGAVQPQHF. For the CDR3, the DNA is TGTGCCAGCGGACAGGGGGCCGTTCAGCCCCAGCATTTT.

V gene TRBV4-2 combines with J gene TRBJ2-3; the match to TRBD1 covers 11 bases. The germline V gene has CDR1 LGHNA and CDR2 YNFKEQ. The V and J ends lost 3 bases and 4 bases, in that order; junction bases with no gene match: 6. The CDR3 covers 16 residues. The CDR3 DNA sequence: TGTGCCAGCAGCCAGCTCGGGACAGGGGGAGCAGATACGCAGTATTTT. Protein: CASSQLGTGGADTQYF.

The chain has TRBV11-2 and TRBJ1-6; D is perhaps TRBD1 (6 bases). Germline V gives CDR1 SGHAT, CDR2 FQNNGV. V lost 5 bases, J lost 9 bases, and 17 bases lay in between. The CDR3 is 15 residues long. In nucleotides, the CDR3 is TGTGCCAGCAGCCTCCGCGGGCAGGGGACTTCACCCCTCCACTTT. Translating gives CASSLRGQGTSPLHF.

This clone has just a few counts. The CDR3 loop reads CSVTNTQGANTEAFF. Here the CDR3 DNA reads TGCAGCGTTACCAATACGCAGGGGGCGAACACTGAAGCTTTCTTT. The V gene is TRBV29-1, the J gene TRBJ1-1; 8 nucleotides align to TRBD1. CDR3 length equals 15 residues. The germline gives CDR1 SQVTM, CDR2 ANQGSEA. Trimming at V came to 5 bases and at J to 1 base, leaving 9 bases not matched to a gene.

The rearrangement uses TRBV18 and TRBJ1-5; maybe TRBD1 (6 bases). The CDR3 has 16 amino acids. V was pared by 3 bases and J by 3 bases, with 15 bases between. Germline V gene data show CDR1 as KGHSH and CDR2 as LQKENI. CDR3 nucleotides: TGTGCCAGCTCACCGCCAGGGGCCTCCAACAATCAGCCCCAGCATTTT. Encoded protein: CASSPPGASNNQPQHF.

The rearrangement uses TRBV11-2 and TRBJ1-5; D ambiguous. The germline CDR1 and CDR2 sequences are SGHAT and FQNNGV. This CDR3 contains 16 residues. V dropped 0 bases and J dropped 3 bases, with 12 bases sitting between them. The DNA for the CDR3 is TGTGCCAGCAGCTTAGATCACGGGGTTATCAATCAGCCCCAGCATTTT. This gives the protein CASSLDHGVINQPQHF.